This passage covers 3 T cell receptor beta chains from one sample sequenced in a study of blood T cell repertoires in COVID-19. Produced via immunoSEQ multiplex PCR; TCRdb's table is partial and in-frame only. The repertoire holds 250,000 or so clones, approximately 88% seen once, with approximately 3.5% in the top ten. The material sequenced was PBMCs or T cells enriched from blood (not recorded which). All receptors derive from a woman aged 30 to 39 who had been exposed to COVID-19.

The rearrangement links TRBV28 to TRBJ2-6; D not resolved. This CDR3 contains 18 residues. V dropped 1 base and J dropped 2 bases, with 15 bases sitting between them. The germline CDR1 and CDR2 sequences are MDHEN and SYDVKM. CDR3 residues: CASSLLAFRVPGANVLTF. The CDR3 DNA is TGTGCCAGCAGTTTATTGGCATTTCGGGTTCCTGGGGCCAACGTCCTGACTTTC.

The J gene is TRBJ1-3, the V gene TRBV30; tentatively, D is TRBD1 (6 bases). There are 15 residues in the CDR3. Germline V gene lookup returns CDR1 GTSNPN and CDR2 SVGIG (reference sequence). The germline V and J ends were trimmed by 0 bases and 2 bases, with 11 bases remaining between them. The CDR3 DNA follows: TGTGCCTGGAGTGTACAGGGACGGCCTGGAAACACCATATATTTT. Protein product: CAWSVQGRPGNTIYF.

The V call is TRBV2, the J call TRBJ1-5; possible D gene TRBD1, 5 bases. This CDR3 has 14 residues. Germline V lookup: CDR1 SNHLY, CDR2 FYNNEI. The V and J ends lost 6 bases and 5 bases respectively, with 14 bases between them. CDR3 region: CASSSDSSYQPQHF. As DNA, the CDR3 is TGTGCCAGCAGCTCTGACAGTTCGTATCAGCCCCAGCATTTT.